The next 27 T cell receptor beta chains were all read from a single sample in a study of T cell repertoires in cytomegalovirus infection. MiXCR was run by TCRdb on the reads, yielding one entry per CDR3 protein. Among 900,000 to 950,000 distinct CDR3 sequences, less than 35% were seen once, and the ten largest hold roughly 13%. Their antigen targets remain unknown. This sample comprised cultured CD8+ T cells from PBMCs, obtained from culture after CMV antigen stimulation. The receptor source for this set is a human donor in good health (CMV status not recorded). Some clones in this sample may be carry-over from other donors' samples.

Points on this clonotype: Just one base apart from a much larger clone, this may be a read error. CDR3 sequence: CASSQRLGRAPRRETQYF. DNA for the CDR3: TGTGCCAGCAGCCAGCGCTTGGGACGGGCCCCTCGGAGAGAGACCCAGTACTTC. This chain uses TRBV7-2 with TRBJ2-5; tentatively, D is TRBD1 or TRBD2 (5 bases each). Trimming shortened V by 5 bases and J by 4 bases, and 26 bases separated the two germline ends. CDR1 and CDR2 (germline): SGHTA, FQGNSA. CDR3 length: 18 amino acids.

This clonotype was detected once. The chain is built from TRBV15 and TRBJ1-5; 9 bases are a match to TRBD1. V was pared by 0 bases and J by 7 bases, with 4 bases of the junction left unmatched. The germline V gene has CDR1 LNHNV and CDR2 YYDKDF (reference sequence). The CDR3 loop spans 15 amino acids. The CDR3 region has the DNA TGTGCCACCAGCAGAGATGGACAGGGGAGACAGCCCCAGCATTTT. It encodes CATSRDGQGRQPQHF. Supplemented by reference TRBV15 and TRBJ1-5, the full variable domain reads DAMVIQNPRYQVTQFGKPVTLSCSQTLNHNVMYWYQQKSSQAPKLLFHYYDKDFNNEADTPDNFQSRRPNTSFCFLDIRSPGLGDTAMYLCATSRDGQGRQPQHFGDGTRLSIL.

CDR3 coding DNA: TGTGCCAGCAGTTTAATGGCGGGAAATGAGCAGTTCTTC. Translated: CASSLMAGNEQFF. The V and J genes are TRBV27 and TRBJ2-1; D might be TRBD2 (6 bases). Trimming removed 2 bases from V and 7 bases from J, with 9 bases in between. Germline V gene data show CDR1 as MNHEY and CDR2 as SMNVEV (reference sequence). CDR3 length: 13 amino acids.

This clonotype was recorded a few times. The chain couples TRBV12-3 or TRBV12-4 to TRBJ1-1; D gene uncertain. CDR3 size: 13 residues. With 3 bases removed from V and 4 bases from J, the gap between germline ends came to 9 bases. The CDR3 loop is CASSLEDGTEAFF. The CDR3, as DNA: TGTGCCAGCAGTTTGGAGGACGGCACTGAAGCTTTCTTT.

This chain uses TRBV9 with TRBJ2-2; D is ambiguous. CDR1 is SGDLS, CDR2 YYNGEE, per germline. The V gene lost 2 bases and the J gene lost 4 bases, with 6 bases spanning the gap. This CDR3 has 13 amino acids. The CDR3, as DNA: TGTGCCAGCAGCGTTGAACTCACCGGGGAGCTGTTTTTT. It translates to CASSVELTGELFF.

V usage is TRBV4-1 and J usage is TRBJ1-1; tentative D call: TRBD1 (5 bases). This CDR3 region has 13 residues. Germline CDR1 MGHRA, CDR2 YSYEKL. V lost 4 bases and J lost 4, with 10 bases in between. CDR3 sequence: CASSRGRPTEAFF. The CDR3 DNA sequence: TGCGCCAGCAGCCGGGGACGGCCCACTGAAGCTTTCTTT.

This clonotype was counted at least ten times. The chain links TRBV6-6 to TRBJ1-5; unclear D gene. This CDR3 comprises 13 residues. Germline CDR1 MNHNY, CDR2 SVGAGI (reference sequence). Between the trimmed V and J ends, which lost 6 bases and 7 bases, there was a span of 13 bases. CDR3 sequence (DNA): TGTGCCAGCAGCTTAGGATCTGGACAGCCCCAGCATTTT. Protein: CASSLGSGQPQHF.

This clonotype was seen once. The genes are TRBV10-2 and TRBJ1-2; 10 bases align to TRBD1. The V gene end was trimmed by 8 bases and the J gene end by 7 bases; junction bases not matched to a gene: 7. The CDR3 runs 13 residues. Germline V gene lookup returns CDR1 WSHSY and CDR2 SAAADI. The CDR3 nucleotides read TGCGCCAGCCTGGGACAGGGGTTAGGTGGCTACACCTTC. Amino acid sequence: CASLGQGLGGYTF.

This chain connects TRBV12-3 or TRBV12-4 to TRBJ1-3; the D is unclear. V dropped 4 bases and J dropped 3 bases, with 16 bases sitting between them. This CDR3 has 16 residues. The CDR3 nucleotides are TGTGCCAGCAGTTGGTTCGCAGGCTTGAGTGGAAACACCATATATTTT. Its protein product is CASSWFAGLSGNTIYF.

The chain has TRBV5-1 and TRBJ2-5, with 8 bases that match TRBD1. Germline CDR1 and CDR2: SGHRS and YFSETQ. Trimming took 0 bases from V and 5 from J; bases not matched to a gene: 6. CDR3 length: 15 residues. CDR3 bases: TGCGCCAGCAGCTTGGTGGGACAGGCCAGGGAGACCCAGTACTTC. Protein sequence: CASSLVGQARETQYF. Based on the CDR3 plus reference TRBV5-1 and TRBJ2-5, the full variable domain is KAGVTQTPRYLIKTRGQQVTLSCSPISGHRSVSWYQQTPGQGLQFLFEYFSETQRNKGNFPGRFSGRQFSNSRSEMNVSTLELGDSALYLCASSLVGQARETQYFGPGTRLLVL.

J is TRBJ1-2 and V is TRBV7-9; TRBD1 agrees at 7 bases. V shed 5 bases, J shed 8 bases, and the junction held 8 bases outside the gene matches. CDR3 length equals 13 residues. Per the germline V gene, CDR1 is SEHNR and CDR2 is FQNEAQ (reference sequence). The CDR3 DNA reads as TGTGCCAGCAGCCCACCGGACAGGTCGGGCTACACCTTC. It codes for CASSPPDRSGYTF. The entire variable domain, with the rest obtained from reference TRBV7-9 and TRBJ1-2, is as follows: DTGVSQNPRHKITKRGQNVTFRCDPISEHNRLYWYRQTLGQGPEFLTYFQNEAQLEKSRLLSDRFSAERPKGSFSTLEIQRTEQGDSAMYLCASSPPDRSGYTFGSGTRLTVV.

This clonotype has a handful of counts. The V gene is TRBV7-9, the J gene TRBJ2-7, with 12 bases identical to TRBD1. J was trimmed by 10 bases and V by 5 bases; bases with no gene match: 15. Looked up from germline, CDR1 is SEHNR and CDR2 is FQNEAQ (reference sequence). The CDR3 has 16 amino acids. The CDR3 loop reads CASSTQTGTGGSGQYV. The CDR3 DNA follows: TGTGCCAGCAGCACTCAAACGGGGACAGGGGGCTCCGGACAGTACGTC.

The chain combines TRBV7-9 with TRBJ2-1; TRBD1 matches 8 bases. The length of the CDR3 is 15 residues. The germline gives CDR1 SEHNR, CDR2 FQNEAQ (reference sequence). V was pared by 4 bases and J by 8 bases, with 10 bases of the junction left unmatched. CDR3 in DNA: TGTGCCAGCAGCTCAGGACAGGGCCCGATCGATGAGCAGTTCTTC. This sequence encodes CASSSGQGPIDEQFF.

V is TRBV14 and J is TRBJ1-2; D remains unclear. The germline gives CDR1 SGHDN, CDR2 FVKESK. V was clipped by 0 bases and J by 8 bases, with 13 bases between them. The CDR3 has 14 amino acids. In DNA form, the CDR3 reads TGTGCCAGCAGCCAAGAAAGATCCCCTAGGGGCTACACCTTC. This sequence encodes CASSQERSPRGYTF.

This clonotype was seen a handful of times. The chain has TRBV20-1 and TRBJ2-5; D is unclear. Looked up from germline, CDR1 is DFQATT and CDR2 is SNEGSKA (reference sequence). The CDR3 is made up of 12 amino acids. Trimming took off 3 bases at V and 9 bases at J, with 14 bases between the two ends. CDR3 protein: CSARSIAMAQYF. In DNA, the CDR3 is TGCAGTGCTAGGTCAATAGCTATGGCCCAGTACTTC.

This clonotype was observed many times. The chain employs TRBV7-9 and TRBJ2-1; D gene uncertain. Trimming took 1 base from V and 5 from J, leaving 12 bases between them. CDR3 length: 15 amino acids. Germline assignment: CDR1 SEHNR and CDR2 FQNEAQ (reference sequence). In nucleotides, the CDR3 is TGTGCCAGCAGCTTAGGATCCAGGATGCACAATGAGCAGTTCTTC. Translated, it gives CASSLGSRMHNEQFF.

This chain connects TRBV12-3 or TRBV12-4 to TRBJ1-2; D is undetermined. The CDR3 consists of 13 residues. V was shortened by 4 bases and J by 6 bases, with 12 bases between the two germline ends. The CDR3 nucleotides are TGTGCCAGCAGTTCCAGAGGGAGCGATGGCTACACCTTC. Translating it yields CASSSRGSDGYTF.

Only a few counts were recorded for this clonotype. A read error may account for a junction end that differs from germline. The chain couples TRBV5-4 to TRBJ2-1; D gene unclear. The CDR3 has 11 amino acids. Germline values: CDR1 SGHNT, CDR2 YYREEE (reference sequence). CDR3: CASSRGEEQFF. The CDR3 DNA is TGTGCCAGCAGCCGTGGGGAAGAACAGTTTTTC.

This clonotype has more than one count but fewer than ten. The V gene is TRBV19, the J gene TRBJ1-5; tentative D call: TRBD1 (5 bases). Germline-derived CDR1 and CDR2 are LNHDA and SQIVND (reference sequence). CDR3 size: 14 residues. V lost 3 bases and J lost 7, with 13 bases in between. The CDR3 bases are TGTGCCAGTAGTATTTTGCTGGGGCGGCAGCCCCAGCATTTT. Translation: CASSILLGRQPQHF.

This clonotype occurred once. A read error may account for a junction end that differs from germline. CDR3 amino acids: CVSSLARRGGAGVEQFF. The CDR3 DNA is TGTGTCAGCAGCTTAGCGCGACGCGGGGGGGCCGGGGTTGAGCAGTTCTTC. The chain joins TRBV7-9 to TRBJ2-1, with 9 bases fitting TRBD2. This CDR3 comprises 17 residues. Germline V gene sequence: CDR1 SEHNR, CDR2 FQNEAQ (reference sequence).

This clonotype was counted at least ten times. The DNA of the CDR3 is TGTGCCAGCAGCTCGGACAGTTCAACTAATGAAAAACTGTTTTTT. Amino acid sequence: CASSSDSSTNEKLFF. J is TRBJ1-4 and V is TRBV7-2; TRBD1 might be the D (6 bases). V gave up 4 bases and J gave up 0 bases, with 9 bases separating them. Germline values: CDR1 SGHTA, CDR2 FQGNSA. The CDR3 length is 15 residues.

The chain links TRBV12-3 or TRBV12-4 to TRBJ1-2; a possible D gene is TRBD1 (5 bases). The CDR3 consists of 14 residues. The ends were cut back, 10 bases at V and 3 bases at J, with 18 bases in the middle. CDR3 protein: CATATGLGDYGYTF. CDR3 bases: TGTGCCACCGCTACCGGATTGGGGGACTATGGCTACACCTTC.

V gene TRBV12-3 or TRBV12-4 combines with J gene TRBJ1-6; 7 bases are shared with TRBD1. The length of the CDR3 is 16 residues. Unmatched junction bases numbered 7, after V lost 6 bases and J lost 2 bases. The CDR3 is CASSDREKAYNSPLHF. The CDR3, as DNA: TGTGCCAGCAGCGACAGGGAAAAAGCCTATAATTCACCCCTCCACTTT.

V and J are TRBV27 and TRBJ2-4, with D maybe TRBD2 (5 bases). The germline gives CDR1 MNHEY, CDR2 SMNVEV (reference sequence). The CDR3 contains 15 residues. Trimming left V 8 bases short and J 0 bases short, with 14 bases between. CDR3 in DNA: TGTGCCAGCCGGGGTGGGGTTCGAGCCAAAAACATTCAGTACTTC. This translates into CASRGGVRAKNIQYF.

Many counts were recorded for this clonotype. This chain joins TRBV7-9 and TRBJ2-5, with a tentative D call TRBD1 (6 bases). The germline V gene has CDR1 SEHNR and CDR2 FQNEAQ (reference sequence). The CDR3 is 13 residues long. Trimming shortened V by 2 bases and J by 3 bases, and 7 bases separated the two germline ends. The CDR3 DNA follows: TGTGCCAGCAGCTTAAGGACAGAAGAGACCCAGTACTTC. Translation: CASSLRTEETQYF.

V usage is TRBV10-2 and J usage is TRBJ1-2, with a weak D call TRBD1 (5 bases). Germline CDR1 is WSHSY and CDR2 is SAAADI. CDR3 length: 16 amino acids. V was shortened by 8 bases and J by 1 base, with 20 bases between the two germline ends. The CDR3 sequence: CASAGQGPQDNYGYTF. As DNA, the CDR3 is TGCGCCAGCGCCGGGCAGGGCCCACAGGATAACTATGGCTACACCTTC.

The chain has TRBV9 and TRBJ1-4, with 7 bases fitting TRBD1. Germline V gene data show CDR1 as SGDLS and CDR2 as YYNGEE. The CDR3 is 14 residues long. J was trimmed by 5 bases and V by 4 bases; bases with no gene match: 5. The CDR3 protein is CASSFRDRNEKLFF. In DNA, the CDR3 is TGTGCCAGCAGCTTCCGGGACAGAAATGAAAAACTGTTTTTT.